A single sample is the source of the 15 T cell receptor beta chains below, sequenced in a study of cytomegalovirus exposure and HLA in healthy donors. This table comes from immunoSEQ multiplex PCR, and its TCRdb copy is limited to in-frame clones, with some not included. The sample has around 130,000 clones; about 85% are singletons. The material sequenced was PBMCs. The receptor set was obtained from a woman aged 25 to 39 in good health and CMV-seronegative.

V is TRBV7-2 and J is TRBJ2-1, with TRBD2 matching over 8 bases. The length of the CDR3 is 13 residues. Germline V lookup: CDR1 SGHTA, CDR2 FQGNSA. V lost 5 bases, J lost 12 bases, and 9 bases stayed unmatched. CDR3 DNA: TGTGCCAGCAGCCTAGAGAGCGGGGGAACGCAGTTCTTC. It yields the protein CASSLESGGTQFF. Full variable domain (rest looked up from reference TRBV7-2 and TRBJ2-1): GAGVSQSPSNKVTEKGKDVELRCDPISGHTALYWYRQSLGQGLEFLIYFQGNSAPDKSGLPSDRFSAERTGGSVSTLTIQRTQQEDSAVYLCASSLESGGTQFFGPGTRLTVL.

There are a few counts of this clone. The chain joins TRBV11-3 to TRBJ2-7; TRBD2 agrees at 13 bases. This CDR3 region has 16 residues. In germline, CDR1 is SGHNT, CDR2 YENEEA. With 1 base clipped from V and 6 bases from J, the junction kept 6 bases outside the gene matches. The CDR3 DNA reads TGTGCCAGCAGCTTAGGCACTAGCGGGGGGGCCCTCGAGCAGTACTTC. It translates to CASSLGTSGGALEQYF.

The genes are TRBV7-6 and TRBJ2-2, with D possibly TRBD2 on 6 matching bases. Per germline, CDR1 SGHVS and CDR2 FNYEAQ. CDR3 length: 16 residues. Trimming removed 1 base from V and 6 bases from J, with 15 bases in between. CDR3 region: CASSLGSRLAPGELFF. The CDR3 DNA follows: TGTGCCAGCAGCTTAGGGTCAAGGCTAGCGCCCGGGGAGCTGTTTTTT.

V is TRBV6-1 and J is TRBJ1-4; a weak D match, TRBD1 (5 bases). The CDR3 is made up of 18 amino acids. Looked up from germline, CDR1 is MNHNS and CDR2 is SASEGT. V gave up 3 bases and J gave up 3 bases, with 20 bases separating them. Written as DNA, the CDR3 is TGTGCCAGCAGTGAGTTGGGCAGGGTAGGCCTCTCTAATGAAAAACTGTTTTTT. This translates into CASSELGRVGLSNEKLFF.

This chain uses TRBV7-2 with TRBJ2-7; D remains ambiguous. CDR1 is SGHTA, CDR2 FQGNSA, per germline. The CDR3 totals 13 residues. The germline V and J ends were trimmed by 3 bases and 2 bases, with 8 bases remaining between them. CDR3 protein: CASSFTRTYEQYF. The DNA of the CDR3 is TGTGCCAGCAGCTTCACGCGGACCTACGAGCAGTACTTC. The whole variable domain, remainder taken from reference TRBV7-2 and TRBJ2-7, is GAGVSQSPSNKVTEKGKDVELRCDPISGHTALYWYRQSLGQGLEFLIYFQGNSAPDKSGLPSDRFSAERTGGSVSTLTIQRTQQEDSAVYLCASSFTRTYEQYFGPGTRLTVT.

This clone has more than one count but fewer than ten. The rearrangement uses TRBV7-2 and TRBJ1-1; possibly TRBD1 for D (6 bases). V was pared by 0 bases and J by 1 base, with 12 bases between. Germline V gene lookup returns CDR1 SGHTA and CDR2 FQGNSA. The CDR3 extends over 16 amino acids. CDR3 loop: CASSLARRQANTEAFF. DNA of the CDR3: TGTGCCAGCAGCTTAGCGAGGCGACAGGCGAACACTGAAGCTTTCTTT. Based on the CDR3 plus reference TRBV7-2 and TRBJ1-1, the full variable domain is GAGVSQSPSNKVTEKGKDVELRCDPISGHTALYWYRQSLGQGLEFLIYFQGNSAPDKSGLPSDRFSAERTGGSVSTLTIQRTQQEDSAVYLCASSLARRQANTEAFFGQGTRLTVV.

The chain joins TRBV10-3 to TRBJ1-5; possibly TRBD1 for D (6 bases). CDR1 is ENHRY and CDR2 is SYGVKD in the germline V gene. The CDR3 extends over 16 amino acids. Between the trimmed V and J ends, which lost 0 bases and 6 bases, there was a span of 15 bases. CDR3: CAISESTGNRAQPQHF. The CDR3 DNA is TGTGCCATCAGTGAGTCGACTGGGAACAGGGCTCAGCCCCAGCATTTT.

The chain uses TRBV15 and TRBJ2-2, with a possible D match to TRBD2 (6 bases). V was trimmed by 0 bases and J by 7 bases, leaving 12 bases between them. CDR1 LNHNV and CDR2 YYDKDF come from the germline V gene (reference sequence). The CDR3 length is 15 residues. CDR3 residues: CATSRDRGRGGELFF. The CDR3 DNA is TGTGCCACCAGCAGAGATCGGGGGAGAGGCGGGGAGCTGTTTTTT. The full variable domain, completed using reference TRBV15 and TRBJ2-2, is DAMVIQNPRYQVTQFGKPVTLSCSQTLNHNVMYWYQQKSSQAPKLLFHYYDKDFNNEADTPDNFQSRRPNTSFCFLDIRSPGLGDTAMYLCATSRDRGRGGELFFGEGSRLTVL.

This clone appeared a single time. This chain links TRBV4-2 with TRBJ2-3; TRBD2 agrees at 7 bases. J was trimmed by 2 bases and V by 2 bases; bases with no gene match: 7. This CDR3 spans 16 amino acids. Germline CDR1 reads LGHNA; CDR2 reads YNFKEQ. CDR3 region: CASSQSDREDTDTQYF. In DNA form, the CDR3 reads TGTGCCAGCAGCCAATCCGACCGGGAGGACACAGATACGCAGTATTTT.

The CDR3 region is CASSQGKGDNEQFF. CDR3 sequence (DNA): TGTGCCAGCAGCCAGGGCAAGGGGGACAATGAGCAGTTCTTC. The chain has TRBV7-9 and TRBJ2-1; D perhaps matches TRBD1 (6 bases). Per germline, CDR1 SEHNR and CDR2 FQNEAQ (reference sequence). The ends were cut back, 5 bases at V and 5 bases at J, with 13 bases in the middle. The CDR3 spans 14 residues.

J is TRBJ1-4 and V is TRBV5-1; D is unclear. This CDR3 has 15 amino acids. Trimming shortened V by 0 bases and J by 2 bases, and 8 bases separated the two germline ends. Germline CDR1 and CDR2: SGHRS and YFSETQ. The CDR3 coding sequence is TGCGCCAGCAGCTTGGCTAGCGGGACTAATGAAAAACTGTTTTTT. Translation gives CASSLASGTNEKLFF.

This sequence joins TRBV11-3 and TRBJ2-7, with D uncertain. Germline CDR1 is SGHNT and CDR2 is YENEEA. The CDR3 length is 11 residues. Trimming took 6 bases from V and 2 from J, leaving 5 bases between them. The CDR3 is CASREPYEQYF. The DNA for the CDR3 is TGTGCCAGCAGGGAGCCCTACGAGCAGTACTTC.

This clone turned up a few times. CDR3 protein: CASSKPPGTGEYNEQFF. The CDR3 nucleotides are TGTGCCAGCAGCAAGCCGCCCGGGACAGGGGAATACAATGAGCAGTTCTTC. The rearrangement links TRBV5-4 to TRBJ2-1; 10 nucleotides align to TRBD1. V lost 4 bases to trimming and J lost 4 bases; unmatched junction nucleotides: 11. CDR3 length: 17 residues. Germline CDR1 SGHNT, CDR2 YYREEE (reference sequence).

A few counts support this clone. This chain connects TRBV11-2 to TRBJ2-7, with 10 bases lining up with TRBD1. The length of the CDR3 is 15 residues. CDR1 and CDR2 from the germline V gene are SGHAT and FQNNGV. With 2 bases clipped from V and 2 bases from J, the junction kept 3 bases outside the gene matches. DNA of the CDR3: TGTGCCAGCAGCTTAACGGGACAGGGGCCCTACGAGCAGTACTTC. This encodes CASSLTGQGPYEQYF.

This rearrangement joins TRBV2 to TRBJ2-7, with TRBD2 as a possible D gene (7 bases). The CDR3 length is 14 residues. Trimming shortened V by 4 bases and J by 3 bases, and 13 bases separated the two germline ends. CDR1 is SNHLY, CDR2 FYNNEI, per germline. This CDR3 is CASSAGGALYEQYF. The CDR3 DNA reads TGTGCCAGCAGTGCTGGGGGGGCCCTCTACGAGCAGTACTTC.